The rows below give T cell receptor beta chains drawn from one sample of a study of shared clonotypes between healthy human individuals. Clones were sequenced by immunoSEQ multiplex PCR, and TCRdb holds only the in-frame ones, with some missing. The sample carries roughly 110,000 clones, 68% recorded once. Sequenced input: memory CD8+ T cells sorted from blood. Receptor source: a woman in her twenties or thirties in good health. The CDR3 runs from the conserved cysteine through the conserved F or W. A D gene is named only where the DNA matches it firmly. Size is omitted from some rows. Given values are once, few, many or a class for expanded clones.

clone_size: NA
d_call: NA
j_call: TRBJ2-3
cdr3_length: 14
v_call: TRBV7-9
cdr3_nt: TGTGCCAGCAGTGACGCGGGAATACAAGATACGCAGTATTTT
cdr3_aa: CASSDAGIQDTQYF

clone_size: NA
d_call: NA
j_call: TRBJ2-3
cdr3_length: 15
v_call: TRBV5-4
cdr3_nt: TGTGCCAGCAGCTTCAGGTCGGGAGTTCCAGATACGCAGTATTTT
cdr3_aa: CASSFRSGVPDTQYF

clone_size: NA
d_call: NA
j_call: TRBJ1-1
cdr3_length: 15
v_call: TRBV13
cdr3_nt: TGTGCCAGCAGCCGCTATCGCAGGGGAAACACTGAAGCTTTCTTT
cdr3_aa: CASSRYRRGNTEAFF

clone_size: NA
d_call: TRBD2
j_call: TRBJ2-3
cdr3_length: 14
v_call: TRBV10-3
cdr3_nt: TGTGCCATCTCCCGAGCGGGAGGGTCTGATACGCAGTATTTT
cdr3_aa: CAISRAGGSDTQYF

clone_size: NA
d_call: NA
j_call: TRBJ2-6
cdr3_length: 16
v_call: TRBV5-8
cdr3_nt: TGTGCCAGCAGCTTCGGTTCCTACTCTGGGGCCAACGTCCTGACTTTC
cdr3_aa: CASSFGSYSGANVLTF

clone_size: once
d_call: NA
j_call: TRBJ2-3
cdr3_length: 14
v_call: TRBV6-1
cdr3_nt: TGTGCCAGCACCCCTTGGGACACCACAGATACGCAGTATTTT
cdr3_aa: CASTPWDTTDTQYF

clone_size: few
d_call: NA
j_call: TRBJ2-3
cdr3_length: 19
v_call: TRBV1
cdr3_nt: TGCACCAGCAGCCAATCCTACCCTTCTACGGGACTAGTCACAGATACGCAGTATTTT
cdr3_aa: CTSSQSYPSTGLVTDTQYF

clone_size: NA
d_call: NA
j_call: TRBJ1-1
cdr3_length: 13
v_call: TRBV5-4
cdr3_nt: TGTGCCAGCAGTGTAGACGGGCCCACTGAAGCTTTCTTT
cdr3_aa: CASSVDGPTEAFF

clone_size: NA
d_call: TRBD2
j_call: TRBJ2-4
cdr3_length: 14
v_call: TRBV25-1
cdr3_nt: TGTGCCAGCAGTGAATATTTCCTAGCGGGCATTCAGTACTTC
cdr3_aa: CASSEYFLAGIQYF

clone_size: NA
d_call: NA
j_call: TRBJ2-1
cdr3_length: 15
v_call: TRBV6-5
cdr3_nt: TGTGCCAGCAGTCCGGACAAATTCTCCTACAATGAGCAGTTCTTC
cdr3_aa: CASSPDKFSYNEQFF

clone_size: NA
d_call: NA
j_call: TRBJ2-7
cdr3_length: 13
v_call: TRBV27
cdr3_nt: TGTGCCAGCAGCTTAGCAAACTCCTACGAGCAGTACTTC
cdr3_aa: CASSLANSYEQYF

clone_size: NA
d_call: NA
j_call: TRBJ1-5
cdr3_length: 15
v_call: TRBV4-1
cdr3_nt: TGCGCCAGCAGCCAAGTAACAGGGAGCAATCAGCCCCAGCATTTT
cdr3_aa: CASSQVTGSNQPQHF

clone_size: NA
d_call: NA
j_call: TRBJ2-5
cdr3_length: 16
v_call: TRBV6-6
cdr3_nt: TGTGCCAGCAGTTACAGCGTGCGGGTTGAAGAAAAGACCCAGTACTTC
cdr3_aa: CASSYSVRVEEKTQYF

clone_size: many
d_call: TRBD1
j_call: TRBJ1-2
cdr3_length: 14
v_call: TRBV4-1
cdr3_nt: TGCGCCAGCAGCCAATCTCAGGGGGCGGCTGGCTACACCTTC
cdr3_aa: CASSQSQGAAGYTF

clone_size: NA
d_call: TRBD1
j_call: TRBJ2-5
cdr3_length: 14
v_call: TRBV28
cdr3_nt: TGTGCCAGCAGCCTCTTCACAGGGGTCGAGACCCAGTACTTC
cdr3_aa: CASSLFTGVETQYF

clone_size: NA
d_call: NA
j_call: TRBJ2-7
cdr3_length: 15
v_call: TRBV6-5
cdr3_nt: TGTGCCAGCAGTTCGGGGGGAACAGGGGTCTACGAGCAGTACTTC
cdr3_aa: CASSSGGTGVYEQYF

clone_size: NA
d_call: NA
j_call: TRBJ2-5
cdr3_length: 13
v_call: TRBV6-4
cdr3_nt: TGTGCCAGCAGTGAGGGCAGCCAAGAGACCCAGTACTTC
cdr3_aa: CASSEGSQETQYF

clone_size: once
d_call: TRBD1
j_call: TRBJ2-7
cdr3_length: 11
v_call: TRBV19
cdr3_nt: TGTGCCAGTAGCCAAGGGACAGCGGAGTACTTC
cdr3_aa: CASSQGTAEYF

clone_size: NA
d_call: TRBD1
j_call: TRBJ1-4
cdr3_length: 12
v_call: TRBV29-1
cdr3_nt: TGCAGCGCCGGGGACAGCCCGGTGAAACTGTTTTTT
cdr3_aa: CSAGDSPVKLFF

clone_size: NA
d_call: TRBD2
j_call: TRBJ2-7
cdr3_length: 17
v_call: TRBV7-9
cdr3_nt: TGTGCCAGCAGCTTAGTGGGAGAGTCTAGCGGGAATAAAGAGCAGTACTTC
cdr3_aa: CASSLVGESSGNKEQYF

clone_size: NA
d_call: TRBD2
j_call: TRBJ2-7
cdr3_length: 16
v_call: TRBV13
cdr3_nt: TGTGCCAGCAGCTTAGCCGCCGCTAGCGGTTCCTACGAGCAGTACTTC
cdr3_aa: CASSLAAASGSYEQYF

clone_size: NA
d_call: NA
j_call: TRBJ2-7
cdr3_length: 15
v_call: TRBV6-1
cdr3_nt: TGTGCCAGCAGTGAAGCTGACGGGACCTACGACGAGCAGTACTTC
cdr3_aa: CASSEADGTYDEQYF